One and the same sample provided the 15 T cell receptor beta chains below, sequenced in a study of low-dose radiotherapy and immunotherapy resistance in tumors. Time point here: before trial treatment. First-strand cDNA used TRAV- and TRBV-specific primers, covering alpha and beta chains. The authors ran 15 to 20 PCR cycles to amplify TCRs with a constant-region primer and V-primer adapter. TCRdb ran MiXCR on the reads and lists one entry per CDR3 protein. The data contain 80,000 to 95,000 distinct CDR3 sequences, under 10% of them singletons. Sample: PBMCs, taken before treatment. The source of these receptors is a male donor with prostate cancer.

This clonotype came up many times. The chain's CDR3 is CSARSLGQGTEAFF. In DNA form, the CDR3 reads TGCAGTGCCAGATCGTTGGGTCAGGGGACTGAAGCTTTCTTT. This chain joins TRBV20-1 and TRBJ1-1; D possibly corresponds to TRBD1 (6 bases). CDR3 length: 14 amino acids. Per the germline V gene, CDR1 is DFQATT and CDR2 is SNEGSKA (reference sequence). Trimming stripped 6 bases from V and 5 bases from J, with 19 bases between.

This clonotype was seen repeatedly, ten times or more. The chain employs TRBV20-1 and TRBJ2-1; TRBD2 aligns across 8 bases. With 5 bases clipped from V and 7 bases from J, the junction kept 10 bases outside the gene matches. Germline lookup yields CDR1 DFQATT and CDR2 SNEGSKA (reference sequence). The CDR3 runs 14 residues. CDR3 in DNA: TGCAGTGCTTTATACGGGACTAGTCGTAATGAGCAGTTCTTC. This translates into CSALYGTSRNEQFF.

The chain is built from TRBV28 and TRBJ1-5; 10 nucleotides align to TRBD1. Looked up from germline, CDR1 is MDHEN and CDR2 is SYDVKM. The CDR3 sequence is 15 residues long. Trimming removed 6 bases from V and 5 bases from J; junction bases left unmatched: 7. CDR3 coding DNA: TGTGCCAGCAGCCCCCCGACAGGGGGCGATCAGCCCCAGCATTTT. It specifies CASSPPTGGDQPQHF.

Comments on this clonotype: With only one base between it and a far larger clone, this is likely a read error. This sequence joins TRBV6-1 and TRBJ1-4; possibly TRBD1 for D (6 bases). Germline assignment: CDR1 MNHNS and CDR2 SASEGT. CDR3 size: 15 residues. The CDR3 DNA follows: TGTGCCAGCAGGTTTCAACAGGGTGGTAATGAAAAACTGTATTTT. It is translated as CASRFQQGGNEKLYF.

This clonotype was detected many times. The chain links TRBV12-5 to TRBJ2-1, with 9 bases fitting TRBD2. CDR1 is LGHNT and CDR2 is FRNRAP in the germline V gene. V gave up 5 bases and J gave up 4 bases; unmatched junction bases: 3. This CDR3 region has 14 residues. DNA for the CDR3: TGTGCTAGTGGTCTTAGCGGGAGTTACAATGAGCAGTTCTTC. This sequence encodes CASGLSGSYNEQFF.

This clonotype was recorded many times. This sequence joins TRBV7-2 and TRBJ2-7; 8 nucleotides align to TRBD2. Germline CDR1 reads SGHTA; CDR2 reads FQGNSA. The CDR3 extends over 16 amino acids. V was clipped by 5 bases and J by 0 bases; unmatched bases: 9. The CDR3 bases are TGTGCCAGCAGCCGCGGACTAGCAAAAAACTCCTACGAGCAGTACTTC. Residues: CASSRGLAKNSYEQYF.

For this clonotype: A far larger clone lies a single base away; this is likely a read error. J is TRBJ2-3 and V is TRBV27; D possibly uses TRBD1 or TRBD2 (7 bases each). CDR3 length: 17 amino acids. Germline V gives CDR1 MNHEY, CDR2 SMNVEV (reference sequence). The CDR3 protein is CASSVAGARSGTVTQYF. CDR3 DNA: TGTGCCAGCAGTGTAGCGGGCGCACGGAGTGGGACAGTTACGCAGTATTTT.

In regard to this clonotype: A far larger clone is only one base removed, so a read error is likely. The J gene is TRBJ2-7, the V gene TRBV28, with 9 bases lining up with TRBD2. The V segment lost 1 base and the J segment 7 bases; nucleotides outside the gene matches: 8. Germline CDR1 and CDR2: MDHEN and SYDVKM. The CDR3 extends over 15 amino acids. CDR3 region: CASSLFPSGIDEQYF. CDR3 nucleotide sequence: TGTGCCAGCAGTTTATTCCCTAGCGGGATCGATGAGCAGTACTTC.

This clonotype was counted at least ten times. The chain's CDR3 is CASSRSGQGAYEQYF. The CDR3 DNA reads as TGTGCCAGCAGCCGCAGCGGACAGGGGGCATACGAGCAGTACTTC. This chain uses TRBV5-8 with TRBJ2-7, with 11 bases aligning to TRBD1. The junction had 7 bases not matched to a gene; V was cut back by 4 bases and J by 4 bases. The CDR3 spans 15 residues. Germline-derived CDR1 and CDR2 are SGHTS and YDEGEE. Full variable domain (outside the CDR3, taken from reference TRBV5-8 and TRBJ2-7): EAGVTQSPTHLIKTRGQQATLRCSPISGHTSVYWYQQALGLGLQFLLWYDEGEERNRGNFPPRFSGRQFPNYSSELNVNALELEDSALYLCASSRSGQGAYEQYFGPGTRLTVT.

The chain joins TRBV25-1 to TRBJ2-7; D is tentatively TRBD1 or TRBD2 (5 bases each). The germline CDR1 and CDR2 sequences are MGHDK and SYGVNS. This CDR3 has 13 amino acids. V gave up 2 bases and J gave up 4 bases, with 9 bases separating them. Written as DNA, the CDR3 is TGTGCCAGCAGTGAACGACAGCGGTACGAGCAGTACTTC. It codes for CASSERQRYEQYF.

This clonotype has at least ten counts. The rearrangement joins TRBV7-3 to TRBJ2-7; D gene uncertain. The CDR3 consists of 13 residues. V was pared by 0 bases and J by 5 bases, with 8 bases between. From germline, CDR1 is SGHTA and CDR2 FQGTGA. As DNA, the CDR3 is TGTGCCAGCAGCTTAACTCGGTCGGACGAGCAGTACTTC. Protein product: CASSLTRSDEQYF. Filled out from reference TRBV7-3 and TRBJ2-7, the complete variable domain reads GAGVSQTPSNKVTEKGKYVELRCDPISGHTALYWYRQSLGQGPEFLIYFQGTGAADDSGLPNDRFFAVRPEGSVSTLKIQRTERGDSAVYLCASSLTRSDEQYFGPGTRLTVT.

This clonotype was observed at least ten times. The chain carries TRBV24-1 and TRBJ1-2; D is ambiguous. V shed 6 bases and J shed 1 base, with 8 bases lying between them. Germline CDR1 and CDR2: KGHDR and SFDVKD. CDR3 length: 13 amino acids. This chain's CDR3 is CATSRGDNYGYTF. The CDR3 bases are TGTGCCACCAGTCGCGGAGATAACTATGGCTACACCTTC.

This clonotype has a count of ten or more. Written as DNA, the CDR3 is TGTGCCAGCAGTCGGACTAGCGGGGACTACAATGAGCAGTTCTTC. It is translated as CASSRTSGDYNEQFF. This sequence joins TRBV6-1 and TRBJ2-1; 12 bases are a match to TRBD2. The ends lost 5 bases at V and 3 bases at J; junction bases unmatched: 2. The CDR3 is 15 residues long. In germline, CDR1 is MNHNS, CDR2 SASEGT.

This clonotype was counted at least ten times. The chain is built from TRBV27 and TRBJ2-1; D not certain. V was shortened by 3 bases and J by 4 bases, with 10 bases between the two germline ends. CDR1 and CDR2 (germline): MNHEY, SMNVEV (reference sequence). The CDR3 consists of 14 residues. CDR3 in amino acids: CASSFLGPYNEQFF. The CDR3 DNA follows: TGTGCCAGCAGTTTTCTTGGACCATACAATGAGCAGTTCTTC.

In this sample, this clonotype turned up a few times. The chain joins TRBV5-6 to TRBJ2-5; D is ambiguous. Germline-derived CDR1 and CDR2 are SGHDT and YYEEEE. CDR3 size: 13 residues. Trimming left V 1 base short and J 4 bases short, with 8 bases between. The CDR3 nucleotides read TGTGCCAGCAGCTTGAGTCTTGTAGAGACCCAGTACTTC. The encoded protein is CASSLSLVETQYF.